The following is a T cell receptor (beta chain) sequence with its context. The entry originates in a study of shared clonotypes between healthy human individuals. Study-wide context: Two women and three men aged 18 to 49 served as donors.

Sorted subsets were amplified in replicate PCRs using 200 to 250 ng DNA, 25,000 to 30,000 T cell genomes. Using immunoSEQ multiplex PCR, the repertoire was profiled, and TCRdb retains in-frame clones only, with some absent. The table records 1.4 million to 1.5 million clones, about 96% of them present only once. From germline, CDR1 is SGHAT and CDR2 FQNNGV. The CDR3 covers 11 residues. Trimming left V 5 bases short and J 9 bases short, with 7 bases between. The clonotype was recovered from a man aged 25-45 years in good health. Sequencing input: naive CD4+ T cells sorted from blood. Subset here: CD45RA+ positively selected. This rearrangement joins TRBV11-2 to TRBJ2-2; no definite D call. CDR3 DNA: TGTGCCAGCAGCCCCTTCAGGGAGCTGTTTTTT. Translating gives CASSPFRELFF. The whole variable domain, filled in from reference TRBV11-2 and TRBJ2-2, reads EAGVAQSPRYKIIEKRQSVAFWCNPISGHATLYWYQQILGQGPKLLIQFQNNGVVDDSQLPKDRFSAERLKGVDSTLKIQPAKLEDSAVYLCASSPFRELFFGEGSRLTVL.